This T cell receptor (beta chain) is drawn from a study of OX40 agonist ivuxolimab in advanced cancers. Study background: People who had prior anti-PD-1, anti-PD-L1 or anti-CTLA-4 therapy could take part, and under 45% had some.

The table came from immunoSEQ multiplex PCR; TCRdb's copy has only in-frame clones and leaves some out. Of tens of thousands of clones in the sample, less than 90% were seen once. Patients who had autoimmune disease history or got systemic immunosuppression were left out. At cycle 4 day 1, cycle 7 day 1, and baseline, blood was sampled. The TCR was taken from an adult with an advanced solid tumor such as melanoma, head and neck, liver or kidney cancer. The specimen comprised CD4+ or CD8+ T cells sorted from blood, sampled in a trial of the OX40 agonist ivuxolimab.

The CDR3 sequence: CASSQGRAGNQPQHF. The DNA for the CDR3 is TGTGCCAGCAGTCAGGGTCGGGCAGGGAATCAGCCCCAGCATTTT. The gene calls are TRBV6-6 and TRBJ1-5; the D gene is possibly TRBD1 (5 bases). The CDR3 has 15 amino acids. Trimming cost V 5 bases and J 4 bases, with 15 bases left between them. The V gene's germline CDR1 is MNHNY and CDR2 SVGAGI (reference sequence).